Reported below is one T cell receptor (beta chain). Its antigen is currently not known. The cysteine opens and the phenylalanine closes a CDR3 of 13 amino acids. Only the CDR3 DNA is retained, 39 bases long and in frame from the first base. V loses 5 bases of germline sequence and J loses 4 bases, and the interval between the two ends is 9 bases. As encoded in the germline V gene, CDR1 is SGHRS while CDR2 is YFSETQ. This record belongs to a study of cytomegalovirus exposure and HLA in healthy donors (dated by TCRdb to 2016 to 2017). For the wider study: In an earlier analysis of roughly 500 of the donors, 250 to 350 Gb of sequence data and 117 million unique TCR beta sequences from 180 million or so T cells were reported. An early release that covered several hundred HLA-typed donors contained around 300 gigabases of sequencing data and 70 million to 100 million unique TCR sequences. Of the roughly 400 genotyped donors, approximately 80% were placed in the genetic ancestry cluster associated with self-reported Caucasian donors. The study was designed to test whether signatures of past pathogen exposure could be identified by cataloging public T cell receptors. The study used immunosequencing to profile the T cell repertoires of some 600 subjects and linked those repertoires to cytomegalovirus serostatus. In addition to the first cohort of roughly 670 subjects, a separate validation cohort of 120 different subjects was used. The study combined high-throughput TCR immunosequencing, statistical association of individual TCRs with disease status, and machine learning to predict cytomegalovirus infection status. A later analysis re-examined previously published TCR beta repertoires from just over 650 donors and added high-resolution HLA genotyping to investigate patterns of TCR occurrence. In the later analysis, no new phenotypic data were used to find candidate immune exposures; instead, reliance was placed on TCR beta sequences and their occurrence across donors. An earlier analysis of several hundred of the donors used high-throughput TCR beta sequencing to judge whether each TCR beta V gene segment behaved as functional or pseudogenic. Donor age, sex, ethnicity and CMV serostatus were collected together with the repertoire data. A later genetic analysis used genome-wide SNP genotypes for about three fifths of the roughly 700 donors, treating that subset as a discovery cohort. All discovery cohort repertoires had been generated using a single sequencing platform. Both class I and class II loci were covered by HLA typing, at four-digit resolution. Typing coverage differed by locus: A, B, C, DRB1 and DQB1 were typed in roughly 629-630 donors, DQA1 in approximately 520, DPA1 in 600 to 610, and DPB1 in about 450. Roughly 5 DR-DQ haplotypes were handled as single units for association and clustering, since linkage in the cohort was strong. Across roughly 420 genotyped donors of the cohort, an average of about 240,000 unique TCR beta nucleotide sequences per donor were sequenced, and roughly 20% of those sequences were non-productive.

Receptor amplification or capture employed the immunoSEQ multiplex PCR assay. For the multiplex PCR, a mixture combining 60 forward primers for TCR Vbeta segments and 13 reverse primers for TCR Jbeta segments was used. A multiplex PCR assay on genomic DNA amplified the CDR3 region of rearranged TCR beta genes. Amplified TCR beta libraries were sequenced as 87-base-pair reads on the Illumina HiSeq System. Concerning the study's data processing: A later analysis counted tens of millions of unique TCR beta chains across the 550 to 800 repertoires, and 9.5 million to 11 million of these chains were shared by at least two donors. Raw reads were error-corrected and collapsed into unique sequences by a nearest-neighbor algorithm in which closely related sequences were merged to remove PCR and sequencing errors. To assign V, D and J gene segments, CDR3 sequences were aligned to IMGT reference sequences. For a sequence to be retained, a match of at least six nucleotides to both a V gene segment and a J gene segment was required. Rearrangements were classified as productive when the CDR3 lacked stop codons and remained in frame with V and J, and all other rearrangements were classified as non-productive. Following IMGT convention, CDR3 was defined as the stretch from the second conserved V-encoded cysteine to the conserved J-encoded phenylalanine. The earlier analysis of roughly 590 of the donors excluded sequences that lacked an unambiguous match to a single V gene segment. An earlier analysis of a few hundred of the donors called V segments functional above 56.7% productive rearrangements and segregating when the between-donor standard deviation exceeded 5%. A statistical classification framework was built for diagnosing cytomegalovirus status from the catalog of TCR beta chain sequences. In a later analysis, V and J genes were assigned by comparing TCR nucleotide sequences against IMGT/GENE-DB human TR gene sequences. Using the TCRdist pipeline, a later analysis assigned CDR3 sequences along with most-parsimonious VDJ recombination scenarios. In a later analysis, each TCR beta chain was defined by its CDR3 amino acid sequence together with its V-gene family, and reads without a unique V-gene family were excluded. To address suspected cross-contamination and a sequencing artifact, a later analysis removed under 600 highly shared, low-generation-probability nucleotide sequences. A later analysis calculated a clonal expansion index for each public chain from normalized within-repertoire ranks of inferred template counts. In a later analysis, generation probabilities were computed with a VDJ recombination model fitted to out-of-frame rearrangements, and the resulting probabilities were checked against IGoR. A later analysis scored TCR-TCR, TCR-HLA and TCR-CMV co-occurrence with hypergeometric tests, applying a repertoire-size bias correction to TCR pairs. In a later analysis, false discovery rates were estimated by permuting HLA or CMV assignments 20 times. In a later analysis, co-occurring TCRs were grouped using DBSCAN, with TCRdist sequence similarity added in when clustering inside HLA-allele-positive subsets. For co-occurrence clustering, repertoires with fewer than 30,000 or more than 120,000 public chains were excluded, along with about five repertoires with anomalous nucleotide sharing. TCRdb stores this immuneACCESS table with in-frame sequences only. Part of the clones is absent; in the studies checked, under half of the shortfall reflects unresolved V genes, and no reason is known for the rest. That table is the source of V, J and clone size, and D and trimming were worked out from the DNA. This specimen's table enumerates about 48,000 clones. More than 5.5% of the sample rests with the top ten.

Overall study results and their limits: In a later analysis, HLA-associated TCR beta chains showed more clonal expansion and lower generation probabilities than non-associated chains that were equally common. A later analysis associated roughly 17,000 TCR beta sequences with specific HLA alleles at a false discovery rate of 0.05. In both the original and validation cohorts, the classifier was reported to diagnose cytomegalovirus status with high specificity and sensitivity. Because counts were too low, about 15 rarely observed V segments, including chromosome 9 orphons, were left out of the earlier analysis of about 500 of the donors. Most CMV-associated TCR beta chains appeared to be HLA-restricted in a later analysis, and the HLA associations seemed to be driven largely by CMV exposure. Because the 87-base-pair reads could not distinguish some IMGT-functional V segments, including TRBV6-2 and TRBV6-3, those segments were excluded. In vitro tests confirmed that a few of the cytomegalovirus-associated TCR beta chains recognize cytomegalovirus antigens. According to the authors, the approach could potentially be generalized to other disease states and immunological phenotypes. In a later analysis, TCR association rates were found to vary across HLA loci, with the most associated TCRs seen for DRB1 alleles and the fewest for HLA-C alleles. A total of roughly 160 TCR beta chains were listed by the study as associated with cytomegalovirus. When HLA alleles, especially DR and DQ, strongly co-occurred, attributing TCR associations to individual alleles was difficult. HLA typing was unavailable for some donors at each locus, so association tests used only the typed subset. In an earlier analysis of about 540 of the donors, most TCR beta V segments were observed in productive rearrangements about 90% or about 30% of the time, broadly matching IMGT annotations. In a later genetic analysis, fewer N-insertions in productive TCRs were reported among donors in an Asian-associated ancestry cluster than the roughly 710-donor mean. Most TCR sequences were observed very rarely across donors, whereas some public TCRs were present in many individuals. A later analysis reported that several top co-occurrence clusters appeared linked to parvovirus B19, influenza, CMV and Epstein-Barr virus. Immune exposure information for the cohort was limited to CMV serostatus. In this cohort, only TCR beta chains were sequenced, and detectable features were limited by the absence of alpha or paired-chain data. A cluster of highly shared sequence variants was judged likely to be a technical artifact of the sequencing pipeline. An association between a missense DCLRE1C variant and V-gene and J-gene trimming of TCR beta chains was found in a later genetic analysis and replicated in an independent cohort. A further reported finding was that TCR beta sequences accurately predicted the HLA-A and HLA-B alleles for most subjects in the first cohort. Correlated functional status among segregating V segments might reflect linkage disequilibrium, but an unknown experimental factor could not be ruled out. Presence/absence analyses assumed roughly uniform sequencing depth across donors, an assumption that may not hold.

The cohort was made up of roughly 670 healthy bone marrow donors. Cohort members were all nominally healthy when sampled, although unrecorded immune exposures were likely present. The donor was CMV seropositive and was included in the group of approximately 310 seropositive cohort members. Every donor gave a peripheral blood sample, and the peripheral blood mononuclear cells from that sample were used for TCR beta sequencing. Genomic DNA extraction from the blood cell samples was performed with the Qiagen DNeasy Blood Extraction Kit. The sequencing input was PBMCs. Recombination connected TRBV5-1 to TRBJ2-2; TRBD2 is a possible D gene, resting on 5 matching bases. The sequence was obtained from a male donor in good health and CMV-seropositive. The CDR3 protein: CASREGVTGELFF. At the DNA level, the sequence is TGCGCCAGCAGAGAGGGTGTCACCGGGGAGCTGTTTTTT.